The text below deals with one T cell receptor beta chain. What it binds is not known. Germline V gene lookup returns CDR1 SGHNT and CDR2 YENEEA. V shed 3 bases and J shed 3 bases, with 8 bases lying between them. The CDR3 is 14 amino acids. The data belong to a study of T cell responses to AZD1222 COVID-19 vaccine. Study-level results: Repertoires were collected only later (after the peak T cell response had occurred). A mostly white British donor set with more females was recruited, and clonal diversity was possibly underestimated. CD4 TCRs associated with vaccination spanned spike, dominating at 160-218 and 743-854. After two AZD1222 doses, spike-specific TCR breadth and depth rose versus day 0.

Generated by immunoSEQ multiplex PCR, the TCRdb table keeps only in-frame clones and is missing some. Of 140,000 or so clones listed, 88% are singletons. This specimen was peripheral blood, taken 28 days after the second AZD1222 dose. The rearrangement uses TRBV11-3 and TRBJ2-2, with a tentative D call TRBD2 (6 bases). The TCR originated in an adult who received the AZD1222 COVID-19 vaccine. The CDR3 region has the DNA TGTGCCAGCAGCTTGACTAGAGACACCGGGGAGCTGTTTTTT. It encodes CASSLTRDTGELFF.